This entry lists 25 T cell receptor beta chains sequenced from one sample in a study of blood T cell repertoires in COVID-19. Sequencing used immunoSEQ multiplex PCR; TCRdb keeps in-frame clones, though not all of them. Among 95,000 to 150,000 clones listed, about 81% were seen once. The specimen sequenced was peripheral blood. These receptors were taken from a man between 25 and 39 years old with COVID-19, enrolled during active disease.

This clone has only one observation. This chain connects TRBV19 to TRBJ2-3, with TRBD1 matching over 8 bases. The CDR3 sequence is 13 residues long. Germline lookup yields CDR1 LNHDA and CDR2 SQIVND (reference sequence). The ends lost 7 bases at V and 4 bases at J; junction bases unmatched: 4. The CDR3 protein is CASNQGAPDTQYF. The DNA of the CDR3 is TGTGCCAGTAATCAGGGGGCTCCAGATACGCAGTATTTT.

This chain uses TRBV14 with TRBJ1-1; D possibly corresponds to TRBD1 (5 bases). The CDR3 totals 15 residues. V lost 2 bases and J 0 bases, leaving 10 bases between the germline ends. The germline V gene encodes CDR1 SGHDN and CDR2 FVKESK. The CDR3 spells CASSQRLGLNTEAFF. CDR3 DNA: TGTGCCAGCAGCCAACGTTTGGGGCTGAACACTGAAGCTTTCTTT.

As DNA, the CDR3 is TGTGCCAGCAGCTTAGGGCAGGGTAGTTCACCCCTCCACTTT. This sequence encodes CASSLGQGSSPLHF. The chain carries TRBV11-2 and TRBJ1-6; D might be TRBD1 (5 bases). The CDR3 has 14 amino acids. Germline V gene sequence: CDR1 SGHAT, CDR2 FQNNGV. V shed 1 base and J shed 9 bases, with 10 bases lying between them.

CDR3 protein: CASSLAWREDYEQYF. DNA for the CDR3: TGCGCCAGCAGCTTGGCTTGGCGGGAGGACTACGAGCAGTACTTC. The rearrangement uses TRBV5-1 and TRBJ2-7, with 8 bases matching TRBD2. CDR3 length: 15 residues. The germline CDR1 and CDR2 sequences are SGHRS and YFSETQ. The V and J ends lost 0 bases and 3 bases, in that order; junction bases with no gene match: 5.

This chain joins TRBV6-5 and TRBJ2-5, with 8 nucleotides matching TRBD1. This CDR3 has 14 residues. J was trimmed by 7 bases and V by 6 bases; bases with no gene match: 10. Per the germline V gene, CDR1 is MNHEY and CDR2 is SVGAGI. Written as DNA, the CDR3 is TGTGCCAGCAGGGTCGGACAGGGTGGAATGACCCAGTACTTC. This codes for CASRVGQGGMTQYF.

The chain combines TRBV2 with TRBJ1-1; D gene unclear. The CDR3 has 13 amino acids. Germline CDR1 reads SNHLY; CDR2 reads FYNNEI. Trimming cost V 5 bases and J 1 base, with 8 bases left between them. The DNA for the CDR3 is TGTGCCAGCAGTCAGCAGGCGAACACTGAAGCTTTCTTT. Protein sequence: CASSQQANTEAFF. Filled out from reference TRBV2 and TRBJ1-1, the complete variable domain reads EPEVTQTPSHQVTQMGQEVILRCVPISNHLYFYWYRQILGQKVEFLVSFYNNEISEKSEIFDDQFSVERPDGSNFTLKIRSTKLEDSAMYFCASSQQANTEAFFGQGTRLTVV.

This clone was seen just once. This chain joins TRBV18 and TRBJ1-3, with unresolved D. V lost 2 bases, J lost 4 bases, and 18 bases lay in between. Germline CDR1 KGHSH, CDR2 LQKENI. This CDR3 has 17 amino acids. The CDR3 spells CASSPSEGASSGNTIYF. The CDR3 DNA sequence: TGTGCCAGCTCACCATCCGAAGGAGCTTCCTCGGGAAACACCATATATTTT.

This clone has a single count. The chain uses TRBV5-5 and TRBJ1-1; D might be TRBD1 (5 bases). CDR1 SGHKS and CDR2 YYEKEE come from the germline V gene (reference sequence). Deletions cut 4 bases from V and 1 base from J, with 11 bases between. CDR3 length: 14 amino acids. In DNA, the CDR3 is TGTGCCAGCAGCCCCTGGGGGGGGAACACTGAAGCTTTCTTT. Translation: CASSPWGGNTEAFF.

The gene calls are TRBV29-1 and TRBJ2-1, with no clear D. The CDR3 covers 11 residues. Germline V gene data show CDR1 as SQVTM and CDR2 as ANQGSEA. V was pared by 8 bases and J by 5 bases, with 10 bases between. CDR3: CSLGGNNEQFF. The CDR3 region has the DNA TGCAGCTTAGGCGGAAACAATGAGCAGTTCTTC.

V is TRBV12-5 and J is TRBJ1-1, with D hard to call. Germline V CDR1 and CDR2: LGHNT, FRNRAP. CDR3 length: 14 residues. Trimming removed 7 bases from V and 1 base from J, with 13 bases in between. CDR3 amino acids: CASASSGWNTEAFF. The CDR3 coding sequence is TGTGCTAGTGCCTCTAGCGGGTGGAACACTGAAGCTTTCTTT.

This clone was seen just once. The chain has TRBV7-2 and TRBJ2-1, with 10 nucleotides matching TRBD1. CDR1 and CDR2 (germline): SGHTA, FQGNSA. The CDR3 is 15 residues long. Unmatched junction bases numbered 8, after V lost 8 bases and J lost 4 bases. The CDR3 DNA sequence: TGTGCCAGCGTCCCTGAGGGACAGGGGTACAATGAGCAGTTCTTC. Encoded protein: CASVPEGQGYNEQFF.

The J gene is TRBJ2-5, the V gene TRBV30; 9 bases are a match to TRBD2. Germline-derived CDR1 and CDR2 are GTSNPN and SVGIG (reference sequence). V lost 0 bases, J lost 3 bases, and 8 bases stayed unmatched. The CDR3 runs to 16 residues. The CDR3 protein is CAWSVGLAGKKETQYF. CDR3 sequence (DNA): TGTGCCTGGAGTGTAGGGCTAGCGGGGAAAAAAGAGACCCAGTACTTC.

This clone came up a few times. The rearrangement joins TRBV5-1 to TRBJ2-2; 9 bases line up with TRBD1. Germline-derived CDR1 and CDR2 are SGHRS and YFSETQ. With V trimmed by 3 bases and J by 2 bases, 2 bases remained unmatched. The CDR3 is made up of 15 amino acids. The CDR3, as DNA: TGCGCCAGCAGCTGGGACAGGGCCAACACCGGGGAGCTGTTTTTT. Amino acids: CASSWDRANTGELFF.

A few counts support this clone. This chain uses TRBV29-1 with TRBJ1-6, with 8 bases fitting TRBD1. This CDR3 is 13 amino acids long. CDR1 is SQVTM and CDR2 is ANQGSEA in the germline V gene. The trim removed 7 bases at V and 14 bases at J, leaving 13 bases unmatched. The CDR3 bases are TGCAGCGCACGTCCCGGGACAGGTGGGGCCCTCCACTTT. Translation gives CSARPGTGGALHF.

The chain couples TRBV3-1 (or the pseudogene TRBV3-2) to TRBJ2-2; 8 bases align to TRBD2. Germline V gene lookup returns CDR1 LGHDT and CDR2 YNNKEL (reference sequence). Losses at the gene ends were 8 bases for V and 4 bases for J; bases not matched to a gene: 12. The CDR3 sequence is 16 residues long. The CDR3 loop is CASENTGGLGTGELFF. DNA of the CDR3: TGTGCCAGCGAAAATACGGGGGGGCTAGGCACCGGGGAGCTGTTTTTT.

This chain links TRBV5-1 with TRBJ1-6; D uncertain. This CDR3 is 15 amino acids long. The germline V gene has CDR1 SGHRS and CDR2 YFSETQ. The V end was cut by 0 bases, the J end by 4 bases, with 8 bases between. DNA of the CDR3: TGCGCCAGCAGCTTGGACGGGAGTTATAATTCACCCCTCCACTTT. It is translated as CASSLDGSYNSPLHF.

The gene calls are TRBV6-5 and TRBJ2-5; D remains unclear. Trimming left V 6 bases short and J 1 base short, with 6 bases between. The CDR3 is made up of 12 amino acids. Germline lookup yields CDR1 MNHEY and CDR2 SVGAGI. Written as DNA, the CDR3 is TGTGCCAGCAGGACGGGCCAAGAGACCCAGTACTTC. This gives the protein CASRTGQETQYF.

This clone was counted a single time. The gene calls are TRBV2 and TRBJ2-5, with 8 positions matching TRBD1. Trimming took 11 bases from V and 5 from J; bases not matched to a gene: 7. The V gene's germline CDR1 is SNHLY and CDR2 FYNNEI. This CDR3 comprises 12 residues. The CDR3 bases are TGTGCCGGTCAGGGGGCGGTGGAGACCCAGTACTTC. Residues: CAGQGAVETQYF.

The DNA for the CDR3 is TGTGCCAGCAGCGCAGGACTTACCGAATCCTACGAGCAGTACTTC. This sequence encodes CASSAGLTESYEQYF. The V and J genes are TRBV5-4 and TRBJ2-7; maybe TRBD2 (5 bases). Trimming pared 4 bases from V and 1 base from J, leaving 15 bases between. CDR1 is SGHNT, CDR2 YYREEE, per germline (reference sequence). This CDR3 is built from 15 residues. The full variable domain, completed using reference TRBV5-4 and TRBJ2-7, is ETGVTQSPTHLIKTRGQQVTLRCSSQSGHNTVSWYQQALGQGPQFIFQYYREEENGRGNFPPRFSGLQFPNYSSELNVNALELDDSALYLCASSAGLTESYEQYFGPGTRLTVT.

A note on this clone: A junction end diverges from the germline sequence, so it may reflect a read error. The chain is built from TRBV18 and TRBJ1-1; 9 nucleotides align to TRBD1. CDR3 length equals 15 residues. CDR1 and CDR2 from the germline V gene are KGHSH and LQKENI. CDR3 coding DNA: TGTGCCAGCTCACCCACAGGGACAGGGAACTCTGAAGCTTTCTTT. Encoded protein: CASSPTGTGNSEAFF.

About this clone itself: This sample includes further DNA sequences coding for the same CDR3. The chain couples TRBV5-1 to TRBJ1-3; 7 positions agree with TRBD1. The CDR3 totals 15 residues. The V gene end was trimmed by 0 bases and the J gene end by 4 bases; junction bases not matched to a gene: 4. Germline values: CDR1 SGHRS, CDR2 YFSETQ. CDR3 bases: TGCGCCAGCAGCTTGGAAGGGGGCAGCGGAAACACCATATATTTT. Translating it yields CASSLEGGSGNTIYF.

The V call is TRBV4-3, the J call TRBJ2-1; 11 bases are shared with TRBD2. Per the germline V gene, CDR1 is LGHNA and CDR2 is YSLEER. The CDR3 loop spans 16 amino acids. J lost 8 bases, V lost 0 bases, and 6 bases had no gene match. CDR3 region: CASSQDTSGGLDEQFF. CDR3 nucleotide sequence: TGCGCCAGCAGCCAAGATACTAGCGGGGGATTGGATGAGCAGTTCTTC.

Many counts were recorded for this clone. The chain couples TRBV20-1 to TRBJ2-7, with 12 bases lining up with TRBD2. Germline CDR1 and CDR2: DFQATT and SNEGSKA (reference sequence). This CDR3 comprises 11 residues. CDR3 bases: TGCAGTGCTCTGCGGACTAGCGGGACAATGGTC. Translated: CSALRTSGTMV.

This rearrangement joins TRBV15 to TRBJ2-3; 10 bases agree with TRBD2. The ends lost 4 bases at V and 3 bases at J; junction bases unmatched: 7. Germline V gives CDR1 LNHNV, CDR2 YYDKDF (reference sequence). The CDR3 covers 16 residues. The CDR3 reads CATSTEAGGGTDTQYF. The DNA for the CDR3 is TGTGCCACCAGCACCGAAGCGGGAGGGGGTACAGATACGCAGTATTTT.

The genes are TRBV9 and TRBJ2-7, with 9 bases fitting TRBD2. This CDR3 comprises 15 residues. J lost 3 bases, V lost 0 bases, and 4 bases had no gene match. CDR1 is SGDLS, CDR2 YYNGEE, per germline. CDR3 loop: CASSVDGGRDYEQYF. Written as DNA, the CDR3 is TGTGCCAGCAGCGTAGATGGCGGGAGGGACTACGAGCAGTACTTC.